This T cell receptor (beta chain) was recorded in a study of blood T cell repertoires in COVID-19. Clones were read by immunoSEQ multiplex PCR, and TCRdb kept only the in-frame ones, dropping some. The table includes about 290,000 clones, 89% detected once. This CDR3 is built from 16 residues. V shed 3 bases, J shed 1 base, and the junction held 6 bases outside the gene matches. CDR1 SGHAT and CDR2 FQNNGV come from the germline V gene. Cohort 3 donors were reported recovered after two negative PCRs, clearance, or symptom resolution. The receptor's source is a woman between 40 and 55 years old who had recovered from COVID-19. The sequenced material came from PBMCs or T cells enriched from blood (not recorded which). V and J are TRBV11-2 and TRBJ2-7; 10 nucleotides agree with TRBD1. The CDR3 reads CASSFSGTGVSYEQYF. CDR3 in DNA: TGTGCCAGCAGCTTCTCCGGGACAGGGGTATCCTACGAGCAGTACTTC.